This TCR beta chain was obtained from a study of T-cell memory formation after mild COVID-19. The overall study: Most TCR clusters belonged to a single donor. Overall study findings and caveats: Those CD4+ clones that contracted were mainly in CM and EM (CD8+ ones in EMRA). Pre-infection memory already had some responding clones, implying cross-reactive memory joined. What remained unconfirmed was the SARS-CoV-2 specificity of second-wave clones peaking on day 37.

One entry per CDR3 protein, called by TCRdb with MiXCR from the 5' RACE reads. The sample has about 110,000 distinct CDR3 sequences, 15% to 20% seen once. Worth noting for this clonotype: Its specificity is not known.

The TCR was taken from a man aged 18 to 30 who had mild COVID-19 (a few samples of this study predate the infection). Cell type and time point are not known. The sequencing sample was made of PBMCs or a T cell subset sorted from them (not recorded which).

CDR3: CSDSGGLSSYEQYV. The CDR3 DNA sequence: TGCAGTGATAGCGGGGGTCTGAGCTCCTACGAGCAGTACGTC. The rearrangement links TRBV20-1 to TRBJ2-7, with TRBD2 matching over 9 bases. V lost 7 bases to trimming and J lost 0 bases; unmatched junction nucleotides: 7. The length of the CDR3 is 14 residues. Germline values: CDR1 DFQATT, CDR2 SNEGSKA (reference sequence).